The 27 T cell receptor beta chains below come from one sample, sequenced in a study of a mutant IDH1 vaccine in newly diagnosed glioma. As to time point: week 23, last vaccination. In the vaccine, a single dose held 300 ug of the mutant IDH1 20-mer peptide, along with topical imiquimod. For these TCRs, the target antigens are not known. Data came from immunoSEQ multiplex PCR; TCRdb stores just in-frame clones and leaves some out. The profile covers roughly 60,000 clones, with more than 75% appearing a single time and approximately 3.7% taken by the ten largest. Here the sequenced sample was PBMCs, taken from a glioma patient whose treatment included an IDH1 peptide vaccine. The receptors originated from a man aged 30 to 39 with glioma.

This chain connects TRBV27 to TRBJ1-5; TRBD1 matches 11 bases. The V segment lost 8 bases and the J segment 7 bases; nucleotides outside the gene matches: 7. The CDR3 is made up of 14 amino acids. Germline CDR1 is MNHEY and CDR2 is SMNVEV (reference sequence). CDR3 DNA sequence: TGTGCCAGCTCAAGGACAGGGGGCTGGCAGCCCCAGCATTTT. This codes for CASSRTGGWQPQHF.

The chain couples TRBV6-5 to TRBJ1-4; the match to TRBD1 covers 7 bases. Per the germline V gene, CDR1 is MNHEY and CDR2 is SVGAGI. The CDR3 loop spans 15 amino acids. V was pared by 6 bases and J by 6 bases, with 10 bases of the junction left unmatched. For the CDR3, the DNA is TGTGCCAGCAGGGATACAGGGGTTACGGATGAAAAACTGTTTTTT. Amino acid sequence: CASRDTGVTDEKLFF.

The rearrangement links TRBV6-6 to TRBJ1-1; no definite D call. Trimming stripped 2 bases from V and 2 bases from J, with 9 bases between. The CDR3 totals 14 residues. CDR1 is MNHNY, CDR2 SVGAGI, per germline (reference sequence). The CDR3 DNA reads as TGTGCCAGCAGTTACGTTACAACCAACACTGAAGCTTTCTTT. This encodes CASSYVTTNTEAFF.

V usage is TRBV6-5 and J usage is TRBJ2-1; 10 positions match TRBD2. The CDR3 covers 16 residues. Germline V gene data show CDR1 as MNHEY and CDR2 as SVGAGI. Trimming at V came to 0 bases and at J to 7 bases, leaving 6 bases not matched to a gene. The CDR3: CASSYSLAGGWNEQFF. In DNA form, the CDR3 reads TGTGCCAGCAGTTACTCGTTAGCGGGGGGATGGAATGAGCAGTTCTTC.

The chain recombines TRBV28 with TRBJ2-5; 9 positions agree with TRBD1. The CDR3 is made up of 14 amino acids. V lost 8 bases, J lost 2 bases, and 6 bases stayed unmatched. The V gene's germline CDR1 is MDHEN and CDR2 SYDVKM. In DNA, the CDR3 is TGTGCCAGCGTAAACAGGGGGCCGCAAGAGACCCAGTACTTC. Protein: CASVNRGPQETQYF. Supplemented by reference TRBV28 and TRBJ2-5, the full variable domain reads DVKVTQSSRYLVKRTGEKVFLECVQDMDHENMFWYRQDPGLGLRLIYFSYDVKMKEKGDIPEGYSVSREKKERFSLILESASTNQTSMYLCASVNRGPQETQYFGPGTRLLVL.

V usage is TRBV28 and J usage is TRBJ1-1; D is undetermined. V gave up 3 bases and J gave up 5 bases, with 7 bases separating them. The CDR3 runs to 12 residues. Germline CDR1 is MDHEN and CDR2 is SYDVKM. The CDR3 here is CASSFGMTEAFF. In DNA, the CDR3 is TGTGCCAGCAGTTTTGGGATGACTGAAGCTTTCTTT.

J is TRBJ2-7 and V is TRBV10-3; D unresolved. V was pared by 0 bases and J by 7 bases, with 7 bases between. The CDR3 loop spans 12 amino acids. From germline, CDR1 is ENHRY and CDR2 SYGVKD. Here the CDR3 reads CAISESAREQYF. CDR3 nucleotides: TGTGCCATCAGTGAGTCGGCCAGGGAGCAGTACTTC.

The chain links TRBV6-4 to TRBJ2-1, with 7 bases that match TRBD1. The CDR3 length is 15 residues. J was trimmed by 7 bases and V by 3 bases; bases with no gene match: 9. Germline V CDR1 and CDR2: MRHNA, SNTAGT. The CDR3: CASSDDGQGVNEQFF. CDR3 sequence (DNA): TGTGCCAGCAGTGATGATGGGCAGGGGGTGAATGAGCAGTTCTTC.

V gene TRBV18 combines with J gene TRBJ2-3, with D maybe TRBD1 (6 bases). Between the trimmed V and J ends, which lost 5 bases and 2 bases, there was a span of 17 bases. Germline CDR1 reads KGHSH; CDR2 reads LQKENI. This CDR3 spans 16 amino acids. The CDR3 spells CASSTGTFPPTDTQYF. In DNA form, the CDR3 reads TGTGCCAGCTCAACAGGGACGTTTCCCCCCACAGATACGCAGTATTTT.

The J gene is TRBJ2-3, the V gene TRBV25-1; no definite D call. The CDR3 loop spans 13 amino acids. Trimming left V 8 bases short and J 4 bases short, with 13 bases between. Germline V gives CDR1 MGHDK, CDR2 SYGVNS. The CDR3 spells CASGPRGPDTQYF. CDR3 nucleotides: TGTGCCAGCGGCCCCCGTGGGCCAGATACGCAGTATTTT.

V is TRBV4-1 and J is TRBJ2-7; a possible D gene is TRBD1 (6 bases). The V end was cut by 2 bases, the J end by 0 bases, with 17 bases between. Germline values: CDR1 MGHRA, CDR2 YSYEKL. This CDR3 is built from 17 residues. CDR3 region: CASSQTPLTGFSYEQYF. DNA for the CDR3: TGCGCCAGCAGCCAAACCCCTTTGACAGGTTTCTCCTACGAGCAGTACTTC.

V usage is TRBV29-1 and J usage is TRBJ2-3; TRBD1 matches at 11 bases. The CDR3 is 13 residues long. CDR1 is SQVTM and CDR2 is ANQGSEA in the germline V gene. The CDR3 here is CSGDRGRTDTQYF. The CDR3 DNA sequence: TGCAGTGGGGACAGGGGGAGGACAGATACGCAGTATTTT.

The V call is TRBV5-1, the J call TRBJ1-2; 7 nucleotides line up with TRBD1. The V gene end was trimmed by 4 bases and the J gene end by 4 bases; junction bases not matched to a gene: 7. The CDR3 is made up of 14 amino acids. From germline, CDR1 is SGHRS and CDR2 YFSETQ. CDR3 nucleotides: TGCGCCAGCAGCGTGGGACAGCTCCCCTATGGCTACACCTTC. Translated: CASSVGQLPYGYTF.

The rearrangement joins TRBV18 to TRBJ1-6, with D possibly being TRBD1 (6 bases). Trimming removed 0 bases from V and 9 bases from J, with 15 bases in between. The CDR3 loop spans 16 amino acids. Germline values: CDR1 KGHSH, CDR2 LQKENI. The CDR3: CASSPPAGTPSSPLHF. The CDR3 DNA reads as TGTGCCAGCTCACCACCTGCCGGGACACCATCTTCACCCCTCCACTTT.

V is TRBV12-5 and J is TRBJ1-3; TRBD1 might be the D (5 bases). CDR3 length equals 14 residues. V was clipped by 4 bases and J by 3 bases, with 10 bases between them. Per the germline V gene, CDR1 is LGHNT and CDR2 is FRNRAP. CDR3 sequence reads: CASGSPTVGNTIYF. The CDR3, as DNA: TGTGCTAGTGGTTCCCCGACAGTTGGAAACACCATATATTTT.

The gene calls are TRBV30 and TRBJ2-6; 8 nucleotides agree with TRBD1. The CDR3 contains 16 residues. Looked up from germline, CDR1 is GTSNPN and CDR2 is SVGIG (reference sequence). Trimming removed 8 bases from V and 4 bases from J; junction bases left unmatched: 13. The CDR3 DNA is TGTGCCGGAGACAGGGGAGTAACGTCAGGGGCCAACGTCCTGACTTTC. This translates into CAGDRGVTSGANVLTF. The variable domain in full, completed from reference TRBV30 and TRBJ2-6, reads SQTIHQWPATLVQPVGSPLSLECTVEGTSNPNLYWYRQAAGRGLQLLFYSVGIGQISSEVPQNLSASRPQDRQFILSSKKLLLSDSGFYLCAGDRGVTSGANVLTFGAGSRLTVL.

The V and J genes are TRBV6-5 and TRBJ2-1; 9 nucleotides line up with TRBD1. Germline CDR1 and CDR2: MNHEY and SVGAGI. The CDR3 length is 15 residues. Unmatched junction bases numbered 14, after V lost 8 bases and J lost 9 bases. CDR3 in DNA: TGTGCCAGCGGGGAGGGGGACAGGGTTGCGGGTGAGCAGTTCTTC. Translating it yields CASGEGDRVAGEQFF.

The genes are TRBV7-2 and TRBJ1-1; TRBD1 is a possible D gene (6 bases). Looked up from germline, CDR1 is SGHTA and CDR2 is FQGNSA. CDR3 length: 14 residues. The V gene lost 11 bases and the J gene lost 2 bases, with 18 bases spanning the gap. The CDR3 sequence is CASNWWTDNTEAFF. DNA for the CDR3: TGTGCCTCTAATTGGTGGACAGACAACACTGAAGCTTTCTTT.

The rearrangement uses TRBV4-2 and TRBJ1-5; 7 nucleotides line up with TRBD1. CDR1 is LGHNA, CDR2 YNFKEQ, per germline. The length of the CDR3 is 16 residues. The J segment lost 1 base and the V segment lost 0 bases, leaving 3 bases of the junction unmatched. CDR3 protein: CASSQDTTGSNQPQHF. The CDR3, as DNA: TGTGCCAGCAGCCAAGATACGACAGGGAGCAATCAGCCCCAGCATTTT.

V gene TRBV11-2 combines with J gene TRBJ2-7; 7 positions match TRBD1. Germline V gene data show CDR1 as SGHAT and CDR2 as FQNNGV. The ends lost 0 bases at V and 7 bases at J; junction bases unmatched: 9. The CDR3 is made up of 15 amino acids. Here the CDR3 DNA reads TGTGCCAGCAGCTTAGATGGACAGGCAAGTAGTGAGCAGTACTTC. Translation gives CASSLDGQASSEQYF.

This chain links TRBV6-1 with TRBJ2-1; D call uncertain. The V gene's germline CDR1 is MNHNS and CDR2 SASEGT. The CDR3 runs to 14 residues. Trimming removed 6 bases at V and 0 bases at J, with 9 bases between. CDR3 sequence: CASRLPSSYNEQFF. The CDR3 nucleotides are TGTGCCAGCAGACTGCCATCCTCCTACAATGAGCAGTTCTTC.

The chain joins TRBV27 to TRBJ1-6, with TRBD1 matching 7 bases. The CDR3 covers 16 residues. In germline, CDR1 is MNHEY, CDR2 SMNVEV (reference sequence). Trimming removed 5 bases from V and 7 bases from J; junction bases left unmatched: 11. The CDR3 loop reads CASSPRRGQWNSPLHF. The CDR3 nucleotides are TGTGCCAGCAGTCCCCGTAGGGGGCAATGGAATTCACCCCTCCACTTT.

Only one count was recorded for this clone. J is TRBJ2-3 and V is TRBV5-1; 10 bases match TRBD1. V was clipped by 0 bases and J by 4 bases; unmatched bases: 5. CDR3 length: 16 residues. Germline V CDR1 and CDR2: SGHRS, YFSETQ. CDR3 protein: CASSLGSTGGSDTQYF. Here the CDR3 DNA reads TGCGCCAGCAGCTTGGGGTCGACAGGGGGCTCAGATACGCAGTATTTT.

This sequence joins TRBV6-1 and TRBJ2-7; tentatively, D is TRBD1 (6 bases). Germline lookup yields CDR1 MNHNS and CDR2 SASEGT. The CDR3 is 14 residues long. V shed 6 bases and J shed 2 bases, with 14 bases lying between them. CDR3 sequence: CASRQRQVPYEQYF. CDR3 DNA sequence: TGTGCCAGCAGGCAAAGACAGGTCCCCTACGAGCAGTACTTC.

The rearrangement joins TRBV5-1 to TRBJ2-7, with a possible D match to TRBD1 (5 bases). Trimming left V 4 bases short and J 3 bases short, with 17 bases between. Germline CDR1 SGHRS, CDR2 YFSETQ. The CDR3 extends over 15 amino acids. Written as DNA, the CDR3 is TGCGCCAGCAGCCACACAGGACACCGCGACTACGAGCAGTACTTC. Amino acids: CASSHTGHRDYEQYF. Combining the CDR3 with reference TRBV5-1 and TRBJ2-7 gives the whole variable domain KAGVTQTPRYLIKTRGQQVTLSCSPISGHRSVSWYQQTPGQGLQFLFEYFSETQRNKGNFPGRFSGRQFSNSRSEMNVSTLELGDSALYLCASSHTGHRDYEQYFGPGTRLTVT.

To note about this clone: Mismatch with germline at one junction end may stem from a read error. The same CDR3 arises from other DNA sequences in this sample as well. V usage is TRBV5-1 and J usage is TRBJ2-7, with a weak D call TRBD2 (5 bases). Germline V lookup: CDR1 SGHRS, CDR2 YFSETQ. This CDR3 has 16 amino acids. The CDR3 is CASSLVKAGLSYEQYF. CDR3 DNA: TGCGCCAGCAGTTTGGTCAAGGCGGGCCTGTCCTACGAGCAGTACTTC.

V is TRBV6-5 and J is TRBJ2-1, with D perhaps matching TRBD1 (6 bases). From germline, CDR1 is MNHEY and CDR2 SVGAGI. The V and J ends lost 0 bases and 10 bases respectively, with 16 bases between them. The CDR3 has 15 residues. The CDR3 protein is CASSYSMGQTIEQFF. CDR3 bases: TGTGCCAGCAGTTACTCGATGGGACAAACCATAGAGCAGTTCTTC.